Shown below are 12 T cell receptor beta chains from a single sample sequenced in a study of cytomegalovirus exposure and HLA in healthy donors (dated by TCRdb to 2016 to 2017). Libraries were constructed by the immunoSEQ multiplex PCR assay. For the multiplex PCR, a mixture combining 60 forward primers for TCR Vbeta segments and 13 reverse primers for TCR Jbeta segments was used. Here the immuneACCESS table is served through TCRdb, limited to in-frame sequences with V and J called. Missing clones are a known gap in these copies; in checked studies unresolved V genes cover under half, and the rest lacks a known reason. The sample table lists about 150,000 clones, over 70% of them with a count of one. The ten most abundant clones make up around 13% of the sample. The sample was PBMCs. The receptors originated from a man in his thirties or forties in good health and CMV-seropositive.

Here the CDR3 reads CATSIPRDRGPEGAFF. CDR3 nucleotide sequence: TGTGCCACCAGCATCCCCCGGGACAGGGGGCCGGAGGGAGCTTTCTTT. The chain combines TRBV15 with TRBJ1-1; TRBD1 matches at 12 bases. This CDR3 has 16 residues. Looked up from germline, CDR1 is LNHNV and CDR2 is YYDKDF (reference sequence). V was clipped by 4 bases and J by 10 bases; unmatched bases: 13. The full variable domain, in which reference TRBV15 and TRBJ1-1 provide the parts outside the CDR3, is DAMVIQNPRYQVTQFGKPVTLSCSQTLNHNVMYWYQQKSSQAPKLLFHYYDKDFNNEADTPDNFQSRRPNTSFCFLDIRSPGLGDTAMYLCATSIPRDRGPEGAFFGQGTRLTVV.

The J gene is TRBJ1-5, the V gene TRBV28; 7 bases agree with TRBD1. The V segment lost 5 bases and the J segment 4 bases; nucleotides outside the gene matches: 8. Germline CDR1 MDHEN, CDR2 SYDVKM. The CDR3 runs to 15 residues. The CDR3 is CASSPPAGGNQPQHF. The CDR3 DNA follows: TGTGCCAGCAGTCCCCCGGCAGGGGGTAATCAGCCCCAGCATTTT. The variable domain in full, completed from reference TRBV28 and TRBJ1-5, reads DVKVTQSSRYLVKRTGEKVFLECVQDMDHENMFWYRQDPGLGLRLIYFSYDVKMKEKGDIPEGYSVSREKKERFSLILESASTNQTSMYLCASSPPAGGNQPQHFGDGTRLSIL.

CDR3 protein: CASKTSGIQETQYF. CDR3 bases: TGTGCCAGCAAAACCTCAGGGATTCAAGAGACCCAGTACTTC. The chain combines TRBV28 with TRBJ2-5; possible D gene TRBD1, 5 bases. The CDR3 consists of 14 residues. Germline values: CDR1 MDHEN, CDR2 SYDVKM. V was pared by 7 bases and J by 2 bases, with 14 bases between. Full variable domain (outside the CDR3, taken from reference TRBV28 and TRBJ2-5): DVKVTQSSRYLVKRTGEKVFLECVQDMDHENMFWYRQDPGLGLRLIYFSYDVKMKEKGDIPEGYSVSREKKERFSLILESASTNQTSMYLCASKTSGIQETQYFGPGTRLLVL.

This chain connects TRBV9 to TRBJ2-7, with D possibly TRBD1 on 5 matching bases. The V end lost 0 bases, the J end lost 1 base, and 11 bases lay between the germline ends. There are 15 residues in the CDR3. Germline CDR1 reads SGDLS; CDR2 reads YYNGEE. This chain's CDR3 is CASSVEAGLSYEQYF. CDR3 DNA: TGTGCCAGCAGCGTAGAGGCAGGGCTTTCCTACGAGCAGTACTTC.

The V gene is TRBV28, the J gene TRBJ1-5; TRBD1 aligns across 9 bases. Germline values: CDR1 MDHEN, CDR2 SYDVKM. The V and J ends lost 5 bases and 7 bases, in that order; junction bases with no gene match: 9. There are 15 residues in the CDR3. CDR3: CASSRDRVAGQPQHF. The CDR3, as DNA: TGTGCCAGCAGTAGGGACAGGGTCGCAGGACAGCCCCAGCATTTT.

This chain uses TRBV5-1 with TRBJ2-1, with 10 bases matching TRBD1. With V trimmed by 0 bases and J by 7 bases, 4 bases remained unmatched. The germline V gene encodes CDR1 SGHRS and CDR2 YFSETQ. This CDR3 is 15 amino acids long. The chain's CDR3 is CASSLGQGARNEQFF. For the CDR3, the DNA is TGCGCCAGCAGCTTGGGACAGGGGGCGCGTAATGAGCAGTTCTTC.

This chain uses TRBV11-3 with TRBJ2-1; 7 bases are shared with TRBD2. The CDR3 has 16 residues. J gave up 8 bases and V 1 base, and 11 bases lay outside the gene matches. Germline V lookup: CDR1 SGHNT, CDR2 YENEEA. Written as DNA, the CDR3 is TGTGCCAGCAGCTTAGGCCCGGCGGGAGTAAGCGATGAGCAGTTCTTC. The encoded protein is CASSLGPAGVSDEQFF.

The chain combines TRBV7-3 with TRBJ2-3, with D possibly matching TRBD2 (6 bases). Germline-derived CDR1 and CDR2 are SGHTA and FQGTGA. The CDR3 is 15 amino acids. Trimming pared 1 base from V and 2 bases from J, leaving 10 bases between. CDR3 sequence: CASSLSGGTTDTQYF. The DNA for the CDR3 is TGTGCCAGCAGCTTAAGTGGGGGGACCACAGATACGCAGTATTTT.

V gene TRBV11-2 combines with J gene TRBJ1-1, with 9 positions matching TRBD1. V was pared by 4 bases and J by 8 bases, with 5 bases of the junction left unmatched. The length of the CDR3 is 13 residues. Germline V gene lookup returns CDR1 SGHAT and CDR2 FQNNGV. DNA for the CDR3: TGTGCCAGCAGCTCACCGGGACAGGGAGAAGCTTTCTTT. Translating gives CASSSPGQGEAFF.

The chain employs TRBV25-1 and TRBJ2-5; D unclear. The CDR3 is 10 residues long. Trimming shortened V by 5 bases and J by 4 bases, and 2 bases separated the two germline ends. CDR1 and CDR2 (germline): MGHDK, SYGVNS. Here the CDR3 DNA reads TGTGCCAGCAGTCTAGAGACCCAGTACTTC. Translating gives CASSLETQYF. The variable domain in full, with the rest retrieved from reference TRBV25-1 and TRBJ2-5, is EADIYQTPRYLVIGTGKKITLECSQTMGHDKMYWYQQDPGMELHLIHYSYGVNSTEKGDLSSESTVSRIRTEHFPLTLESARPSHTSQYLCASSLETQYFGPGTRLLVL.

The rearrangement uses TRBV10-3 and TRBJ2-7, with D uncertain. V lost 3 bases, J lost 2 bases, and 8 bases lay in between. The CDR3 length is 13 residues. CDR1 ENHRY and CDR2 SYGVKD come from the germline V gene. The CDR3: CAISDPRTYEQYF. For the CDR3, the DNA is TGTGCCATCAGTGACCCTAGAACCTACGAGCAGTACTTC.

V gene TRBV7-3 combines with J gene TRBJ1-1; D perhaps matches TRBD1 (5 bases). V shed 2 bases and J shed 2 bases, with 15 bases lying between them. Germline V lookup: CDR1 SGHTA, CDR2 FQGTGA. This CDR3 is 16 amino acids long. CDR3 sequence reads: CASSLQGPGGNTEAFF. CDR3 in DNA: TGTGCCAGCAGCTTACAGGGCCCGGGTGGAAACACTGAAGCTTTCTTT. The complete variable domain, with remaining parts taken from reference TRBV7-3 and TRBJ1-1, reads GAGVSQTPSNKVTEKGKYVELRCDPISGHTALYWYRQSLGQGPEFLIYFQGTGAADDSGLPNDRFFAVRPEGSVSTLKIQRTERGDSAVYLCASSLQGPGGNTEAFFGQGTRLTVV.